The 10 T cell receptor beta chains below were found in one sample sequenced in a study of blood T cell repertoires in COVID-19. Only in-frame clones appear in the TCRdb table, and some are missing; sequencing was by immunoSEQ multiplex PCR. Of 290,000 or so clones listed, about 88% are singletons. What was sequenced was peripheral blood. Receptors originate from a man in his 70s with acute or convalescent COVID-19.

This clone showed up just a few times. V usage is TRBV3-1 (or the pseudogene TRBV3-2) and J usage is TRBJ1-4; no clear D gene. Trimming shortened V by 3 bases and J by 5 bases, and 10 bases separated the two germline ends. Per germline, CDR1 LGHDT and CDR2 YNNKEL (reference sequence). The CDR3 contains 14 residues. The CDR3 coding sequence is TGTGCCAGCAGCCAGCGTGCGCAAAATGAAAAACTGTTTTTT. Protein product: CASSQRAQNEKLFF.

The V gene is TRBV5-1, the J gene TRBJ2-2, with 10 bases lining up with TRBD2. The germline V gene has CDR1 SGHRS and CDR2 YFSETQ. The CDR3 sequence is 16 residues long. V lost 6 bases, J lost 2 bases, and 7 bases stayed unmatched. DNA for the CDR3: TGCGCCAGCACGCCGTTAGCGGGAGGTAACACCGGGGAGCTGTTTTTT. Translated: CASTPLAGGNTGELFF.

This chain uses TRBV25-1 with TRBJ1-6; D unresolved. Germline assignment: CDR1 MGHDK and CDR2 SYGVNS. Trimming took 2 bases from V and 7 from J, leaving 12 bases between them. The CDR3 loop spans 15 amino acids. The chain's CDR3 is CASSEEREANSPLHF. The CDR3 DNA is TGTGCCAGCAGTGAAGAGAGGGAGGCGAATTCACCCCTCCACTTT.

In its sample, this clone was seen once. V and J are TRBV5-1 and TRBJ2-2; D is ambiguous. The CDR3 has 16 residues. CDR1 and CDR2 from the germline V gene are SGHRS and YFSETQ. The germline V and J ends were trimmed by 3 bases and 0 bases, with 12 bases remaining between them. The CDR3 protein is CASSSIDNTNTGELFF. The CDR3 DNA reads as TGCGCCAGCAGCTCGATCGACAATACGAACACCGGGGAGCTGTTTTTT.

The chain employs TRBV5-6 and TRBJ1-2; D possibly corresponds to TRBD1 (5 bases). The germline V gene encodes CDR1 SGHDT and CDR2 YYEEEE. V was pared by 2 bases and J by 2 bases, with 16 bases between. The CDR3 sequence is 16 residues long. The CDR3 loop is CASSFRGREGNYGYTF. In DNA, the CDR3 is TGTGCCAGCAGCTTTCGGGGGAGGGAAGGCAACTATGGCTACACCTTC.

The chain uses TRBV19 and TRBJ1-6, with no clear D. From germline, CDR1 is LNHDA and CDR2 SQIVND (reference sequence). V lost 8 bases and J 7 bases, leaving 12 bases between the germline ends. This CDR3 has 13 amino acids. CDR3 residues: CASSGVENSPLHF. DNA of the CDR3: TGTGCCAGTTCCGGGGTCGAAAATTCACCCCTCCACTTT.

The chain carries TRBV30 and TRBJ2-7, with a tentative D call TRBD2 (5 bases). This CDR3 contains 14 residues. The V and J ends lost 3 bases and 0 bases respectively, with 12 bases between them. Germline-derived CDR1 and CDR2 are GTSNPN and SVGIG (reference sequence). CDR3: CAWREAAGSYEQYF. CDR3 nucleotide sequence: TGTGCCTGGAGGGAGGCGGCAGGCTCCTACGAGCAGTACTTC.

CDR3 residues: CASSGDRAIAEAFF. In nucleotides, the CDR3 is TGCGCCAGCAGTGGGGACAGGGCGATAGCTGAAGCTTTCTTT. V is TRBV10-2 and J is TRBJ1-1; 9 nucleotides agree with TRBD1. CDR1 and CDR2 (germline): WSHSY, SAAADI. V was clipped by 4 bases and J by 6 bases; unmatched bases: 6. The CDR3 covers 14 residues.

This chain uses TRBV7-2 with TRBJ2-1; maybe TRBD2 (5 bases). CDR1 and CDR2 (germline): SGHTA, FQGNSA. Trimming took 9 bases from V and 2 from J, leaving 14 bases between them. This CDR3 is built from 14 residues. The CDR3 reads CASLSGYTYNEQFF. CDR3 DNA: TGTGCCAGTCTGTCGGGGTACACCTACAATGAGCAGTTCTTC.

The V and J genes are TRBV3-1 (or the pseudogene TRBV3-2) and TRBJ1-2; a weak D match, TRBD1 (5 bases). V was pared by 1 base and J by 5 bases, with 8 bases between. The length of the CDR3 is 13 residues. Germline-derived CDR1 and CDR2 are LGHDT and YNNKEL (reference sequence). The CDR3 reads CASSQGTTYGYTF. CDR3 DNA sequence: TGTGCCAGCAGCCAAGGGACAACTTATGGCTACACCTTC.